What follows describes a single T cell receptor beta chain. The entry originates in a study of technical replicates of blood from four donors. Clones were read by immunoSEQ multiplex PCR, and TCRdb kept only the in-frame ones, dropping some. The sample yields tens of thousands of clones, almost 98% seen once. Sequencing was done on a sample of T cells isolated from PBMCs. This receptor was identified in a human donor in good health.

CDR3 DNA sequence: TGTGCCAGCAGCCCAAAAGCGGGAAGCTATGCAGATACGCAGTATTTT. Its translation is CASSPKAGSYADTQYF. V gene TRBV7-2 combines with J gene TRBJ2-3; 7 bases are shared with TRBD2. Germline-derived CDR1 and CDR2 are SGHTA and FQGNSA. The ends lost 5 bases at V and 4 bases at J; junction bases unmatched: 12. CDR3 length equals 16 residues.